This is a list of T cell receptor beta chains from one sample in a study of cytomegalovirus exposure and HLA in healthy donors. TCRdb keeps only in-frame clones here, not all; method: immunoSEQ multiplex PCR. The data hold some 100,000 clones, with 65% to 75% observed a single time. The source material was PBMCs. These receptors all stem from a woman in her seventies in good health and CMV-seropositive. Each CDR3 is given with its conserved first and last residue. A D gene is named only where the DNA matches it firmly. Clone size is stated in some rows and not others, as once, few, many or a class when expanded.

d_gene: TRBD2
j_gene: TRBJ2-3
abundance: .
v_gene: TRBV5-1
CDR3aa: CASSPIAGGATDTQYF
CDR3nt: TGCGCCAGCAGCCCGATAGCGGGAGGTGCCACAGATACGCAGTATTTT

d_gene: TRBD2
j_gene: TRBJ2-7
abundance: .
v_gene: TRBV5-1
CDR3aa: CASSLTSFYEQYF
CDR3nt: TGCGCCAGCAGCCTGACTAGCTTCTACGAGCAGTACTTC

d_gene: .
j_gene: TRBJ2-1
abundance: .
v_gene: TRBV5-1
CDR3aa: CASSLGLGGYNEQFF
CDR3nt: TGCGCCAGCAGCCTGGGGCTCGGAGGCTACAATGAGCAGTTCTTC

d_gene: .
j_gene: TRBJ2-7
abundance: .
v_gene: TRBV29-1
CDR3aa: CSVGASYEQYF
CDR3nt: TGCAGCGTTGGGGCCTCCTACGAGCAGTACTTC

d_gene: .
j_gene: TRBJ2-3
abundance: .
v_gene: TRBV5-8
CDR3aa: CASSKAVGAGKDTQYF
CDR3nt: TGTGCCAGCAGCAAGGCAGTGGGGGCCGGGAAAGATACGCAGTATTTT

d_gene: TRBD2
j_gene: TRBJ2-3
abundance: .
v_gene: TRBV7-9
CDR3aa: CASSLGGTSGRGTQYF
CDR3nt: TGTGCCAGCAGCTTAGGGGGGACTAGCGGGAGAGGCACGCAGTATTTT

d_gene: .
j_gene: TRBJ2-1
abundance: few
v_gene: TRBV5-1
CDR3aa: CASSWGDDYNEQFF
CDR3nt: TGCGCCAGCAGCTGGGGCGACGACTACAATGAGCAGTTCTTC

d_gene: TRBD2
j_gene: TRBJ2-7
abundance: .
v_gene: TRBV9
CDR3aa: CASSVDAGRVAVEQYF
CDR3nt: TGTGCCAGCAGCGTAGATGCTGGGAGGGTAGCAGTGGAGCAGTACTTC

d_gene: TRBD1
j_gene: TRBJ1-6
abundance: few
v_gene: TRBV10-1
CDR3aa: CASSEGQGYSPLHF
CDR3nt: TGCGCCAGCAGTGAGGGACAGGGGTATTCACCCCTCCACTTT

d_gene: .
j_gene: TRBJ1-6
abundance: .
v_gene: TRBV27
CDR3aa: CASSWGGQSSSPLHF
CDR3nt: TGTGCCAGCAGTTGGGGAGGGCAAAGTAGTTCACCCCTCCACTTT

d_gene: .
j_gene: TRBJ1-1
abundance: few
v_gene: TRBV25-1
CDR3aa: CASSEPGGAMGVNTEAFF
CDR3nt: TGTGCCAGCAGTGAACCGGGGGGGGCGATGGGGGTGAACACTGAAGCTTTCTTT

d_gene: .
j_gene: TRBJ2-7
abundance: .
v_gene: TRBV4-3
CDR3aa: CASSQDISYEQYF
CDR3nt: TGCGCCAGCAGCCAAGATATATCCTACGAGCAGTACTTC

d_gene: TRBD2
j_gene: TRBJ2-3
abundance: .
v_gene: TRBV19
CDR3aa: CASNDPRGGTDTQYF
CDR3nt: TGTGCCAGTAACGACCCTCGGGGGGGCACAGATACGCAGTATTTT

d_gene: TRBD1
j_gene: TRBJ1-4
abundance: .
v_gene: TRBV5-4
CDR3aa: CASSLRTGTNEKLFF
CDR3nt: TGTGCCAGCAGCCTTAGGACAGGGACTAATGAAAAACTGTTTTTT

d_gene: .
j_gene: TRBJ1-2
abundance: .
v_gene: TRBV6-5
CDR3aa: CASSYSGISNYGYTF
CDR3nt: TGTGCCAGCAGTTACTCCGGGATATCTAACTATGGCTACACCTTC

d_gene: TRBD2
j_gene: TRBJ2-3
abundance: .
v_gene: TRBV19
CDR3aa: CASSGRGAHTDTQYF
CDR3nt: TGTGCCAGTAGTGGGCGGGGGGCCCACACAGATACGCAGTATTTT

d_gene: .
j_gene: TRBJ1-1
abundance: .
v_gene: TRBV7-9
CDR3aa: CASSLRTNTEAFF
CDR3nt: TGTGCCAGCAGCTTAAGGACTAACACTGAAGCTTTCTTT

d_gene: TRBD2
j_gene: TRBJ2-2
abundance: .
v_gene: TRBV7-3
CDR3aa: CASSLFGLAGVTGELFF
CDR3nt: TGTGCCAGCAGCTTATTTGGGCTAGCGGGAGTCACCGGGGAGCTGTTTTTT

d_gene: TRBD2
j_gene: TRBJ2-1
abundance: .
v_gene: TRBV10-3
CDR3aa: CAITRAGLSYNEQFF
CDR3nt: TGTGCCATCACCCGAGCGGGACTATCCTACAATGAGCAGTTCTTC

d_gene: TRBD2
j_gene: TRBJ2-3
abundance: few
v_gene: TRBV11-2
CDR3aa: CASSIRRTSATSTDTQYF
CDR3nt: TGTGCCAGCAGCATACGGAGGACTAGCGCCACTAGCACAGATACGCAGTATTTT

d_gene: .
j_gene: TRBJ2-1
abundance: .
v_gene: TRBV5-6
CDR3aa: CASSLNRIEYNEQFF
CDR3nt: TGTGCCAGCAGCTTGAACAGGATCGAGTACAATGAGCAGTTCTTC

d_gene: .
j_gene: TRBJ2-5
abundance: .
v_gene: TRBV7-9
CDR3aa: CSSSGPLTQYF
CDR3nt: TGTTCCAGCAGCGGCCCGTTGACCCAGTACTTC

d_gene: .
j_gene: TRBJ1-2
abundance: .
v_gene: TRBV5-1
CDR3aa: CASRVGQGNYGYIF
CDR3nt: .

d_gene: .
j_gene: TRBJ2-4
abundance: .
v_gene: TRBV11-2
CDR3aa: CASSLLASKNIQYF
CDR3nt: TGTGCCAGCAGCTTATTAGCCAGCAAAAACATTCAGTACTTC

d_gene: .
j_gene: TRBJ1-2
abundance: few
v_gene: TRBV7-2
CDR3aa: CASSLLGGGGRNYGYTF
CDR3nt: TGTGCCAGCAGCCTCCTGGGGGGAGGGGGGCGAAACTATGGCTACACCTTC

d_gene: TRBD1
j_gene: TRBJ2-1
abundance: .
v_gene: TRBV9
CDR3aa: CASSVFEDRGLNEQFF
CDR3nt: TGTGCCAGCAGCGTGTTTGAGGACAGGGGGTTGAATGAGCAGTTCTTC

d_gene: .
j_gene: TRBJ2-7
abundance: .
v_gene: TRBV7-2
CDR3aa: CASSPSAGSYEQYF
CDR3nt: TGTGCCAGCAGTCCCTCAGCGGGCTCCTACGAGCAGTACTTC

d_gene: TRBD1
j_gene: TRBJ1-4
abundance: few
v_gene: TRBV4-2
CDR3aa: CASSPMTGSNEKLFF
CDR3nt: TGTGCCAGCAGCCCAATGACAGGGTCGAATGAAAAACTGTTTTTT

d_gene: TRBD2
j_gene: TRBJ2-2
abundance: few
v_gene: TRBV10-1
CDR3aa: CASRGSGSGTGELFF
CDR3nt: TGCGCCAGCAGAGGGAGCGGGAGCGGCACCGGGGAGCTGTTTTTT

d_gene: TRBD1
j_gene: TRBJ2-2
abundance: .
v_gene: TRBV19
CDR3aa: CASSIGWGQGADGELFF
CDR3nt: TGTGCCAGTAGTATAGGCTGGGGACAGGGGGCCGACGGGGAGCTGTTTTTT

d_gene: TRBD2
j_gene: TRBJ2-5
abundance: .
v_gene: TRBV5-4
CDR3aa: CASSPGTSGRGETQYF
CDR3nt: TGTGCCAGCAGCCCGGGGACTAGCGGGAGAGGAGAGACCCAGTACTTC

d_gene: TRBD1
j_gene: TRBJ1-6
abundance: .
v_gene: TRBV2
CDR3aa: CASSEGTGASPLHF
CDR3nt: TGTGCCAGCAGTGAAGGGACAGGCGCTTCACCCCTCCACTTT

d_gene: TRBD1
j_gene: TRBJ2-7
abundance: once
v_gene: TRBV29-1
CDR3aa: CSVEEDRRPSGQHF
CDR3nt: TGCAGCGTTGAAGAGGACAGGAGGCCGTCGGGGCAGCACTTC

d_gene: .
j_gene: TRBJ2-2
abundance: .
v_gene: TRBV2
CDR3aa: CASSERGGGGTGELFF
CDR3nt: TGTGCCAGCAGTGAACGAGGAGGGGGGGGCACCGGGGAGCTGTTTTTT

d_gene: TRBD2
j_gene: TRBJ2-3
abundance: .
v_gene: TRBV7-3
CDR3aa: CASSLSGRTDTQYF
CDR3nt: TGTGCCAGCAGCCTAAGCGGGAGAACAGATACGCAGTATTTT

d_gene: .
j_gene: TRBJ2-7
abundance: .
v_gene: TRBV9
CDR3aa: CASTIKSRGGREQYF
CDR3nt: TGTGCCAGCACCATAAAATCCCGGGGAGGTCGCGAGCAGTACTTC

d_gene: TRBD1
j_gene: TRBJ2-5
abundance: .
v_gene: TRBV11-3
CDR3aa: CASSLGQGETQYF
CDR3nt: TGTGCCAGCAGCTTAGGACAGGGAGAGACCCAGTACTTC

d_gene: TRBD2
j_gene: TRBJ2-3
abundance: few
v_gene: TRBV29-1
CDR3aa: CSVERNQRGGDTQYF
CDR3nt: TGCAGCGTTGAAAGGAACCAGCGGGGGGGGGATACGCAGTATTTT